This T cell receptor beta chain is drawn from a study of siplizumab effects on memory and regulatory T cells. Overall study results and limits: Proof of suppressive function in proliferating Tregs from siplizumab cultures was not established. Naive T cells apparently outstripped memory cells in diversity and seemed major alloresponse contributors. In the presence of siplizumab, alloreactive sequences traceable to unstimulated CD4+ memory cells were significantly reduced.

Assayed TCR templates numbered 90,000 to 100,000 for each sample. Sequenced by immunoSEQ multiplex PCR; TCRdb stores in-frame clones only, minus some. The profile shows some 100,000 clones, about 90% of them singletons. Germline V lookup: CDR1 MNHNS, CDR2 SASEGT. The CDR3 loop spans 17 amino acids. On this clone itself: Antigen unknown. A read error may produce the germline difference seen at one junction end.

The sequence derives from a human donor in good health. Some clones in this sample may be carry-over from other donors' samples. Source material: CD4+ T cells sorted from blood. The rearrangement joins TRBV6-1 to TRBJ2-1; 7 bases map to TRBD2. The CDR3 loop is CASSVRMSGTIYNEQLF. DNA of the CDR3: TGTGCCAGCAGTGTCCGGATGTCCGGGACTATTTACAATGAGCAGCTCTTC.